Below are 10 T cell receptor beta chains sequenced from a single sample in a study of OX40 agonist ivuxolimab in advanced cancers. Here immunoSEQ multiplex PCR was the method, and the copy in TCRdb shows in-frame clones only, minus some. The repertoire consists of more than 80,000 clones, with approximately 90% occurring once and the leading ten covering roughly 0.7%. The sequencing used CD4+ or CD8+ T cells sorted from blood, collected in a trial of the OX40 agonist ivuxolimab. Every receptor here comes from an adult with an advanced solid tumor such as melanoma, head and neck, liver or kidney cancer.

The DNA for the CDR3 is TGCGCCAGCAGCTTGGCCCCAGCGGGGGGTGGTCAAGAGACCCAGTACTTC. This gives the protein CASSLAPAGGGQETQYF. The rearrangement uses TRBV5-1 and TRBJ2-5; 9 bases are a match to TRBD2. Germline V CDR1 and CDR2: SGHRS, YFSETQ. Trimming cost V 0 bases and J 2 bases; bases outside gene matches: 8. The CDR3 has 17 amino acids. The variable domain in full, with the rest retrieved from reference TRBV5-1 and TRBJ2-5, is KAGVTQTPRYLIKTRGQQVTLSCSPISGHRSVSWYQQTPGQGLQFLFEYFSETQRNKGNFPGRFSGRQFSNSRSEMNVSTLELGDSALYLCASSLAPAGGGQETQYFGPGTRLLVL.

The CDR3 nucleotides are TGTGCCAGCAGTCAGGGAGGGATCCCCTACGAGCAGTACTTC. Protein: CASSQGGIPYEQYF. The rearrangement links TRBV2 to TRBJ2-7; 7 bases are a match to TRBD2. The V and J ends lost 5 bases and 2 bases, in that order; junction bases with no gene match: 6. The CDR3 is 14 residues long. Germline CDR1 is SNHLY and CDR2 is FYNNEI.

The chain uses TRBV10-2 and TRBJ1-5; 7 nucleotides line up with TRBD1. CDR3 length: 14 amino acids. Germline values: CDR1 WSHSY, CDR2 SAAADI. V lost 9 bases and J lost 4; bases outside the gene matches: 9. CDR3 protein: CASSGTDVNQPQHF. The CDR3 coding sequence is TGCGCCAGTTCAGGGACAGACGTAAATCAGCCCCAGCATTTT.

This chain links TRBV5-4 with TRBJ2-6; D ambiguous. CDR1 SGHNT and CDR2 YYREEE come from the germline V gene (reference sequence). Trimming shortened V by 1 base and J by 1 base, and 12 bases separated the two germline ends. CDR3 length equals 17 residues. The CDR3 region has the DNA TGTGCCAGCAGCTTGAGGCGCGGCATTTCTGGGGCCAACGTCCTGACTTTC. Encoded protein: CASSLRRGISGANVLTF.

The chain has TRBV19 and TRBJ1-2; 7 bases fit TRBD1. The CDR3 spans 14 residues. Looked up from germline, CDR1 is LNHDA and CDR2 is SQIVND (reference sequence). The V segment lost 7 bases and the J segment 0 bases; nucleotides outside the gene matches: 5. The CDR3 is CASKDRDANYGYTF. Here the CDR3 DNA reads TGTGCCAGTAAAGACAGGGATGCTAACTATGGCTACACCTTC.

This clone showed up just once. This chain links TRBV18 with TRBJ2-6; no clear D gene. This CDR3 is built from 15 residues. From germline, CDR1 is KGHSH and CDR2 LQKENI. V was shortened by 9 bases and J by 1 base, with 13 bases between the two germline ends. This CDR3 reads CASMFGSSGANVLTF. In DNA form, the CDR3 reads TGTGCCAGTATGTTTGGGTCATCTGGGGCCAACGTCCTGACTTTC. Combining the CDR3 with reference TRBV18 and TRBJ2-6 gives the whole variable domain NAGVMQNPRHLVRRRGQEARLRCSPMKGHSHVYWYRQLPEEGLKFMVYLQKENIIDESGMPKERFSAEFPKEGPSILRIQQVVRGDSAAYFCASMFGSSGANVLTFGAGSRLTVL.

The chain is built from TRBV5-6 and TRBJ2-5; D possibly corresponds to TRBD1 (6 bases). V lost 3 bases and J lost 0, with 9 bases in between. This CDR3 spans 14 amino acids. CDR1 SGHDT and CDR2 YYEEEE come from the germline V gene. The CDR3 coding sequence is TGTGCCAGCAGCTCAACAGGGTACCAAGAGACCCAGTACTTC. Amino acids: CASSSTGYQETQYF. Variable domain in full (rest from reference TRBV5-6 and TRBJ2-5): DAGVTQSPTHLIKTRGQQVTLRCSPKSGHDTVSWYQQALGQGPQFIFQYYEEEERQRGNFPDRFSGHQFPNYSSELNVNALLLGDSALYLCASSSTGYQETQYFGPGTRLLVL.

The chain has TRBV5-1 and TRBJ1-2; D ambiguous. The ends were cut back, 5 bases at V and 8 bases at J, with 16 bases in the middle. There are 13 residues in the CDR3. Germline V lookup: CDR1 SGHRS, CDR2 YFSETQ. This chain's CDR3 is CASSVSPRRGYTF. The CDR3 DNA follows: TGCGCCAGCAGTGTTTCCCCGAGGAGGGGCTACACCTTC.

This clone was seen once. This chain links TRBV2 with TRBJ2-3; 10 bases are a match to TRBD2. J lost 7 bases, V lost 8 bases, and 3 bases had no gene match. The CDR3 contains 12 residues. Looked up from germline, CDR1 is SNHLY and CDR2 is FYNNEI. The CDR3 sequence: CASERGGYTQYF. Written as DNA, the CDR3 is TGTGCCAGCGAGCGGGGGGGGTATACGCAGTATTTT.

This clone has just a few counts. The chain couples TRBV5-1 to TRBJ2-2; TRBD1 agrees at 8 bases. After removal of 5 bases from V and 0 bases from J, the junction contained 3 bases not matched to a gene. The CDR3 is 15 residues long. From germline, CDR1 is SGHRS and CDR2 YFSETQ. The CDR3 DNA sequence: TGCGCCAGCAGTCGACAGGGGTCGAACACCGGGGAGCTGTTTTTT. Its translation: CASSRQGSNTGELFF.